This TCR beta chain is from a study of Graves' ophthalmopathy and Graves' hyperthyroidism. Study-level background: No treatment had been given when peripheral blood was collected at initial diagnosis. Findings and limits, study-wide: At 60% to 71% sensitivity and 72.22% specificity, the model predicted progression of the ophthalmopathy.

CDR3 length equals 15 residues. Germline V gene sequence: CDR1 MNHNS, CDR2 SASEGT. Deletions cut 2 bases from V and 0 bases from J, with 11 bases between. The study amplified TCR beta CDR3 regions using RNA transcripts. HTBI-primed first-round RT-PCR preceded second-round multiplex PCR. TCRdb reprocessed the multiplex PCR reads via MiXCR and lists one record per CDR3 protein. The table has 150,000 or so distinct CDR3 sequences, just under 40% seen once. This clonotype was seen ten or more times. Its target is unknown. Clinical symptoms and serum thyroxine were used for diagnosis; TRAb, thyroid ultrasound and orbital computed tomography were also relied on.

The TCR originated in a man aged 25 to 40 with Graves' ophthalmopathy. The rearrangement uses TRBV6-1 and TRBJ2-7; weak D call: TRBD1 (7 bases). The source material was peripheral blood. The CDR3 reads CASSEWQGGSYEQYF. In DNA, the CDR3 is TGTGCCAGCAGTGAATGGCAGGGGGGCTCCTACGAGCAGTACTTC.